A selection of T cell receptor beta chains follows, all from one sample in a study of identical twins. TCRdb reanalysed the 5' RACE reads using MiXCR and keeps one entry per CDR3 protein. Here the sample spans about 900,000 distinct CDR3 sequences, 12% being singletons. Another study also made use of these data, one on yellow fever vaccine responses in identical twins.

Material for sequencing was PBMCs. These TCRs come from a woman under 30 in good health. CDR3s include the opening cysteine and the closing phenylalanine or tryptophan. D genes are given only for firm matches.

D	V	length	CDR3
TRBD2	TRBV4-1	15	CASSPTSGRWNEQFF
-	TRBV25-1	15	CASSGGILAGEKLFF
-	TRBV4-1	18	CASSQATLTPISYNEQFF
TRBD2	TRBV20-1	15	CSASEDLAGVNEQYF
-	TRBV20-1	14	CSARPGAYNSPLHF
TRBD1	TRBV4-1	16	CASSRRTGSPWETQYF
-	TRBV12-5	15	CASALPGQAGGELFF
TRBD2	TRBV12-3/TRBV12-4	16	CASSPGVAGDWDEQFF
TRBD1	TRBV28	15	CASSKEQGWTGELFF
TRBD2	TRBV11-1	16	CASSPFSAGGYNEQFF
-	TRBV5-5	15	CASSLWGARNQPQHF
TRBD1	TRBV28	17	CASSFQGALPQYNEQFF
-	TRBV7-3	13	CASRRDSTDTQYF
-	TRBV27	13	CASSFTLNTEAFF
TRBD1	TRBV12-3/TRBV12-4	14	CASSWTGAAGTQYF
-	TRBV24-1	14	CATSDRARGNTQYF
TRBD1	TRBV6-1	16	CASSEAQGGWTGELFF
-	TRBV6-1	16	CASTNYPGSAGETQYF
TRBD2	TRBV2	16	CASKGNGRAVYNEQFF
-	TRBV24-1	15	CATSVRGNNQETQYF
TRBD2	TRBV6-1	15	CASTSGSGGAGEQFF
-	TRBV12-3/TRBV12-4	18	CASSLAARGLAGSYEQYF
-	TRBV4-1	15	CASSRPFDRYNEQFF
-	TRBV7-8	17	CASSLVNTVGPIYGYTF
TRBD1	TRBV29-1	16	CSVEGTAAASYNEQFF
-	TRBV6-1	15	CASNKGGAGANVLTF
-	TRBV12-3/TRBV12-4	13	CASNTGPRQPQHF
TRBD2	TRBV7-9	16	CASSPEEAGVQETQYF
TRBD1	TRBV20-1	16	CSARDGTGGSGNTIYF